One and the same sample provided the 15 T cell receptor beta chains below, sequenced in a study of T cells in narcolepsy. Libraries were prepared by immunoSEQ multiplex PCR; TCRdb keeps only in-frame clonotypes and omits some of them. Found here are about 22,000 clones, about 80% of them singletons; the top ten hold 4% to 4.5%. Source material: memory (CD45RA-) CD4+ T cells from blood. The receptors here all came from a human donor in good health.

The chain links TRBV6-1 to TRBJ1-2, with TRBD1 as a possible D gene (5 bases). V shed 3 bases and J shed 2 bases, with 10 bases lying between them. This CDR3 is 14 amino acids long. Germline V lookup: CDR1 MNHNS, CDR2 SASEGT. CDR3 sequence reads: CASSDREPNYGYTF. CDR3 nucleotide sequence: TGTGCCAGCAGTGACAGGGAACCCAACTATGGCTACACCTTC.

The CDR3 nucleotides read TGTGCCAGCAGTCAAACAGGGGGCAATCAGCCCCAGCATTTT. Its translation is CASSQTGGNQPQHF. The rearrangement uses TRBV28 and TRBJ1-5; 7 bases fit TRBD1. Germline V lookup: CDR1 MDHEN, CDR2 SYDVKM. The length of the CDR3 is 14 residues. V shed 5 bases and J 2 bases; nucleotides not matched to a gene: 3.

This chain uses TRBV9 with TRBJ2-7; D remains unclear. V was clipped by 2 bases and J by 2 bases, with 8 bases between them. CDR3 length: 13 residues. The V gene's germline CDR1 is SGDLS and CDR2 YYNGEE. CDR3 sequence (DNA): TGTGCCAGCAGCGTTACTGATGCCTACGAGCAGTACTTC. Translation: CASSVTDAYEQYF. Based on the CDR3 plus reference TRBV9 and TRBJ2-7, the full variable domain is DSGVTQTPKHLITATGQRVTLRCSPRSGDLSVYWYQQSLDQGLQFLIQYYNGEERAKGNILERFSAQQFPDLHSELNLSSLELGDSALYFCASSVTDAYEQYFGPGTRLTVT.

The chain employs TRBV2 and TRBJ2-1; 11 nucleotides align to TRBD2. This CDR3 comprises 14 residues. Germline V gene sequence: CDR1 SNHLY, CDR2 FYNNEI. V shed 6 bases and J 3 bases; nucleotides not matched to a gene: 1. CDR3 residues: CASRTSGNYNEQFF. The CDR3 DNA reads as TGTGCCAGCAGGACTAGCGGGAACTACAATGAGCAGTTCTTC.

The J gene is TRBJ1-5, the V gene TRBV6-1; no firm D call. The length of the CDR3 is 16 residues. V was trimmed by 0 bases and J by 1 base, leaving 10 bases between them. Germline V gene lookup returns CDR1 MNHNS and CDR2 SASEGT. The chain's CDR3 is CASSEARGTSNQPQHF. Written as DNA, the CDR3 is TGTGCCAGCAGTGAAGCGCGGGGTACGAGCAATCAGCCCCAGCATTTT.

V usage is TRBV7-9 and J usage is TRBJ2-3, with D possibly being TRBD1 or TRBD2 (5 bases each). This CDR3 has 15 amino acids. The germline V and J ends were trimmed by 1 base and 2 bases, with 10 bases remaining between them. Germline V lookup: CDR1 SEHNR, CDR2 FQNEAQ (reference sequence). As DNA, the CDR3 is TGTGCCAGCAGCTTAGTCCGGGGCCACACAGATACGCAGTATTTT. Protein sequence: CASSLVRGHTDTQYF.

This clone was observed a handful of times. The chain couples TRBV5-5 to TRBJ1-5; D might be TRBD1 (6 bases). Germline-derived CDR1 and CDR2 are SGHKS and YYEKEE (reference sequence). This CDR3 comprises 14 residues. Trimming removed 1 base at V and 5 bases at J, with 10 bases between. This CDR3 reads CASSLRGKDQPQHF. CDR3 nucleotides: TGTGCCAGCAGCTTGAGGGGGAAGGATCAGCCCCAGCATTTT.

The CDR3 DNA reads TGTGCCAGCAGCTTGGGAGGGCCCTACGAGCAGTACTTC. It codes for CASSLGGPYEQYF. The V call is TRBV5-6, the J call TRBJ2-7, with D maybe TRBD2 (5 bases). Trimming pared 0 bases from V and 2 bases from J, leaving 6 bases between. The CDR3 is made up of 13 amino acids. CDR1 SGHDT and CDR2 YYEEEE come from the germline V gene.

The V and J genes are TRBV7-2 and TRBJ2-1; TRBD2 matches 9 bases. Trimming cost V 0 bases and J 4 bases; bases outside gene matches: 4. CDR3 size: 16 residues. CDR1 is SGHTA and CDR2 is FQGNSA in the germline V gene. CDR3 in DNA: TGTGCCAGCAGCTTAGCGGCGGGGGGGCTGTACAATGAGCAGTTCTTC. This gives the protein CASSLAAGGLYNEQFF.

The rearrangement joins TRBV5-1 to TRBJ2-6, with D perhaps TRBD1 (5 bases). The CDR3 runs to 14 residues. Trimming took off 7 bases at V and 0 bases at J, with 8 bases between the two ends. CDR1 and CDR2 from the germline V gene are SGHRS and YFSETQ. Written as DNA, the CDR3 is TGCGCCAGCCTTGACAGCTCTGGGGCCAACGTCCTGACTTTC. As protein: CASLDSSGANVLTF.

This chain joins TRBV5-4 and TRBJ2-5, with a weak D call TRBD2 (5 bases). The CDR3 contains 14 residues. V lost 1 base to trimming and J lost 2 bases, with 9 bases between them. Germline values: CDR1 SGHNT, CDR2 YYREEE (reference sequence). The CDR3, as DNA: TGTGCCAGCAGCTTGCCCAGCGGACAAGAGACCCAGTACTTC. As protein: CASSLPSGQETQYF.

The chain is built from TRBV5-4 and TRBJ1-1, with 8 positions matching TRBD1. This CDR3 has 15 amino acids. V gave up 4 bases and J gave up 5 bases; unmatched junction bases: 10. The germline gives CDR1 SGHNT, CDR2 YYREEE (reference sequence). For the CDR3, the DNA is TGTGCCAGCAGCCCCGCCGACAGGGGTAGGACTGAAGCTTTCTTT. This sequence encodes CASSPADRGRTEAFF.

This clone was seen only a few times. The rearrangement links TRBV7-9 to TRBJ2-7; 10 bases match TRBD2. The germline V gene has CDR1 SEHNR and CDR2 FQNEAQ (reference sequence). The CDR3 is made up of 15 amino acids. The junction had 8 bases not matched to a gene; V was cut back by 5 bases and J by 4 bases. The CDR3: CASSPRASGGYEQYF. CDR3 sequence (DNA): TGTGCCAGCAGCCCGCGGGCTAGCGGGGGTTACGAGCAGTACTTC.

This clone occurred a few times. The rearrangement links TRBV11-1 to TRBJ2-3; D remains ambiguous. Germline CDR1 reads SGHAT; CDR2 reads FQDESV (reference sequence). There are 14 residues in the CDR3. V lost 0 bases and J lost 0, with 4 bases in between. The CDR3 region has the DNA TGTGCCAGCAGCTTAGCGCCTAGCACAGATACGCAGTATTTT. Translated: CASSLAPSTDTQYF.

The CDR3 protein is CASSKQGINYEQYF. CDR3 coding DNA: TGTGCCAGCAGCAAGCAGGGGATTAACTACGAGCAGTACTTC. The chain combines TRBV5-6 with TRBJ2-7; D might be TRBD1 (6 bases). The CDR3 covers 14 residues. V lost 4 bases and J lost 3, with 14 bases in between. The germline V gene has CDR1 SGHDT and CDR2 YYEEEE. Together with reference TRBV5-6 and TRBJ2-7, the CDR3 gives the full variable domain: DAGVTQSPTHLIKTRGQQVTLRCSPKSGHDTVSWYQQALGQGPQFIFQYYEEEERQRGNFPDRFSGHQFPNYSSELNVNALLLGDSALYLCASSKQGINYEQYFGPGTRLTVT.